This entry is about one T cell receptor (beta chain). Its antigen is not yet known. Base qualities are not at hand, and no much larger clone is one base apart. The library came from the immunoSEQ multiplex PCR assay. Entries here come from immuneACCESS through TCRdb and include only in-frame sequences with V and J called. Some clones fail to appear in such tables; in the studies checked, an unresolved V gene covers under half of the shortfall, and the cause of the remainder is unknown. Across this sample there are tens of thousands of clones, with 91% seen only once. The ten largest clones represent roughly 6.1% of the sample. This record belongs to a study of T cell changes during pregnancy in multiple sclerosis (dated by TCRdb to about 2019). For the study in its entirety: In women with multiple sclerosis, the researchers looked at how the T cell repertoire shifted as pregnancy progressed.

CDR1 and CDR2 are read off the germline V gene as LGHNA and YSLEER. V loses 4 bases at its end and J loses 6 bases; junction bases beyond the gene matches: 7. Inclusive of the bounding cysteine and phenylalanine, the CDR3 is 15 residues long. Only the CDR3 DNA is retained, 45 bases long and in frame from the first base. Sample: CD8+ T cells from peripheral blood mononuclear cells, taken in the second trimester of pregnancy. This TCR came from a female donor with multiple sclerosis, enrolled in a pregnancy study. Rearrangement joined TRBV4-3 to TRBJ2-3; the junction holds 10 bases that match TRBD2. The CDR3 region reads CASSPTSGDLDTQYF. The nucleotide sequence is TGCGCCAGCAGCCCAACTAGCGGGGACCTCGATACGCAGTATTTT.